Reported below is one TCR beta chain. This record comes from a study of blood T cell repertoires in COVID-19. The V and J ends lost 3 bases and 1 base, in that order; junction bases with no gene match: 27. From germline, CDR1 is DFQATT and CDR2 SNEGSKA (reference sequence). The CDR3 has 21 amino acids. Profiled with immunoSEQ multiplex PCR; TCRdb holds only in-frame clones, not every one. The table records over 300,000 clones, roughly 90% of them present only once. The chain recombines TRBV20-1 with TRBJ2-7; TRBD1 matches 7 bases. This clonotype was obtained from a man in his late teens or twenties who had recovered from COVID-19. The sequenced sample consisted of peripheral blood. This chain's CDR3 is CSASRPTNRGPPNWLSYEQYF. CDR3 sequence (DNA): TGCAGTGCTAGTAGGCCCACTAACAGGGGCCCACCGAATTGGTTATCCTACGAGCAGTACTTC.